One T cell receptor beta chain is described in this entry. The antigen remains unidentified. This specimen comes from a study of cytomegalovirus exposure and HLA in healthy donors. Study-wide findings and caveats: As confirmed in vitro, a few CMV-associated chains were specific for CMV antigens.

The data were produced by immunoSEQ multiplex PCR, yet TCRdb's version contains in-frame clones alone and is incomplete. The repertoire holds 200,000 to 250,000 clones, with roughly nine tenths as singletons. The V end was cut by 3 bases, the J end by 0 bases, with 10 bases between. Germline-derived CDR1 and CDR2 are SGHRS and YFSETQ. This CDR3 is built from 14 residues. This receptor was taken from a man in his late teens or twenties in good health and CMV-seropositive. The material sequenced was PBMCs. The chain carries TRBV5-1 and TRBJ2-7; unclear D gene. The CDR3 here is CASSSSPDSYEQYF. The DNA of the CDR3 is TGCGCCAGCAGCTCGTCCCCAGACTCCTACGAGCAGTACTTC.